These 21 T cell receptor beta chains came from one sample sequenced in a study of EBV T-cell therapy then PD-1 blockade in nasopharyngeal carcinoma. As to treatment: AdE1-LMPpoly-expanded autologous EBV-specific T-cell therapy followed by anti-PD-1 nivolumab. These receptors' antigens are unknown. Sequencing was performed with immunoSEQ multiplex PCR; in TCRdb, only in-frame clones are kept and a portion is missing. The sample lists more than 20,000 clones; approximately 80% were seen once. The sample here was CD8+ T cells from blood, taken at day -245 from a patient whose treatment included autologous EBV-specific T cells and nivolumab. The source is a man aged 35 to 55 with nasopharyngeal carcinoma.

V and J are TRBV28 and TRBJ1-1; possible D gene TRBD1, 5 bases. V lost 2 bases to trimming and J lost 4 bases, with 17 bases between them. The CDR3 consists of 16 residues. Germline CDR1 is MDHEN and CDR2 is SYDVKM. The CDR3 DNA sequence: TGTGCCAGCAGTTTACGCGGCGAGGGGAGGGGCACTGAAGCTTTCTTT. The encoded protein is CASSLRGEGRGTEAFF.

The chain is built from TRBV7-9 and TRBJ1-2; a weak D match, TRBD1 (5 bases). Germline loops: CDR1 SEHNR, CDR2 FQNEAQ (reference sequence). Between the trimmed V and J ends, which lost 5 bases and 4 bases, there was a span of 20 bases. The CDR3 totals 16 residues. DNA for the CDR3: TGTGCCAGCAGCCCCCGGCCGCAGCCTCAGGGCTATGGCTACACCTTC. Its translation: CASSPRPQPQGYGYTF.

The chain uses TRBV9 and TRBJ2-7; 11 bases agree with TRBD2. Per germline, CDR1 SGDLS and CDR2 YYNGEE. With V trimmed by 4 bases and J by 0 bases, 3 bases remained unmatched. The CDR3 consists of 15 residues. The chain's CDR3 is CASSLGTSGSYEQYF. In nucleotides, the CDR3 is TGTGCCAGCAGCCTTGGGACTAGCGGCTCCTACGAGCAGTACTTC.

The chain combines TRBV6-5 with TRBJ1-4; D is ambiguous. The CDR3 extends over 14 amino acids. CDR1 and CDR2 from the germline V gene are MNHEY and SVGAGI. Deletions cut 7 bases from V and 8 bases from J, with 17 bases between. CDR3 nucleotides: TGTGCCAGCACTCCCGGCGGGTTTCGCGAAAAACTGTTTTTT. Its protein product is CASTPGGFREKLFF.

V usage is TRBV4-1 and J usage is TRBJ2-2, with TRBD1 matching 7 bases. Germline assignment: CDR1 MGHRA and CDR2 YSYEKL. V trimming: 5 bases; J trimming: 6 bases; junction bases outside the gene matches: 12. The CDR3 is made up of 16 amino acids. DNA for the CDR3: TGCGCCAGCAGCTACCTAACAGGGGAAGCGGCCGGGGAGCTGTTTTTT. Its protein product is CASSYLTGEAAGELFF.

The chain links TRBV5-1 to TRBJ2-1; no clear D. Between the trimmed V and J ends, which lost 4 bases and 8 bases, there was a span of 16 bases. The CDR3 is 14 amino acids. Germline V gene lookup returns CDR1 SGHRS and CDR2 YFSETQ. The CDR3 DNA reads as TGCGCCAGCAGCCCCGAGTGGCCCCTTGATGAGCAGTTCTTC. It codes for CASSPEWPLDEQFF.

The chain joins TRBV23-1 to TRBJ2-3, with D perhaps TRBD1 (5 bases). TRBV23-1 is recorded as an ORF, its role being uncertain. CDR3 length: 15 amino acids. Trimming stripped 0 bases from V and 1 base from J, with 8 bases between. CDR3 nucleotide sequence: TGCGCCAGCAGTCAATCTCAGACAGGCACAGATACGCAGTATTTT. Protein: CASSQSQTGTDTQYF.

V is TRBV13 and J is TRBJ2-2; weak D call: TRBD2 (7 bases). Germline lookup yields CDR1 PRHDT and CDR2 FYEKMQ (reference sequence). V was pared by 5 bases and J by 6 bases, with 19 bases between. This CDR3 is built from 16 residues. The CDR3 nucleotides read TGTGCCAGCAGCCCCCGTACGCGGGGGCGAGCCGGGGAGCTGTTTTTT. It codes for CASSPRTRGRAGELFF.

The chain recombines TRBV12-2 with TRBJ2-5; the table calls TRBD1, which could not be checked here. TRBV12-2 is annotated as a pseudogene. The CDR3 length is 14 residues. Here the CDR3 reads CASRLKQGGETQYF. The CDR3 DNA follows: TGTGCAAGTCGCTTAAAACAGGGCGGGGAGACCCAGTACTTC.

The chain recombines TRBV7-8 with TRBJ2-1, with D unresolved. In germline, CDR1 is SGHVS, CDR2 FQNEAQ. V was pared by 4 bases and J by 10 bases, with 11 bases between. The CDR3 consists of 12 residues. CDR3 loop: CASSSRPREQFF. CDR3 DNA sequence: TGTGCCAGCAGCTCTAGACCGAGAGAGCAGTTCTTC.

The chain uses TRBV30 and TRBJ1-5; D unresolved. CDR3 length: 13 amino acids. CDR1 is GTSNPN, CDR2 SVGIG, per germline (reference sequence). With 2 bases removed from V and 6 bases from J, the gap between germline ends came to 11 bases. CDR3 bases: TGTGCCTGGAGTTTGTTAGCGGGTCAGCCCCAGCATTTT. Translating it yields CAWSLLAGQPQHF.

The genes are TRBV6-2 or TRBV6-3 and TRBJ2-7; D unclear. Trimming left V 0 bases short and J 3 bases short, with 6 bases between. The length of the CDR3 is 13 residues. In germline, CDR1 is MNHEY, CDR2 SVGEGT. In nucleotides, the CDR3 is TGTGCCAGCAGTTACTCCAGCGTCTACGAGCAGTACTTC. Its protein product is CASSYSSVYEQYF.

V is TRBV5-6 and J is TRBJ1-2; D call uncertain. The germline CDR1 and CDR2 sequences are SGHDT and YYEEEE. This CDR3 has 11 residues. Trimming removed 3 bases at V and 5 bases at J, with 5 bases between. The chain's CDR3 is CASSSEYGYTF. The CDR3 DNA reads as TGTGCCAGCAGCTCTGAATATGGCTACACCTTC.

This rearrangement joins TRBV9 to TRBJ2-5; TRBD1 matches 8 bases. Per germline, CDR1 SGDLS and CDR2 YYNGEE. This CDR3 is 14 amino acids long. Trimming at V came to 0 bases and at J to 5 bases, leaving 3 bases not matched to a gene. The DNA of the CDR3 is TGTGCCAGCAGCGTAGCGTACAGGGGGGAGACCCAGTACTTC. It yields the protein CASSVAYRGETQYF.

The V call is TRBV7-8, the J call TRBJ1-2; D is undetermined. From germline, CDR1 is SGHVS and CDR2 FQNEAQ. Trimming pared 3 bases from V and 1 base from J, leaving 12 bases between. CDR3 length: 15 amino acids. Here the CDR3 reads CASSFPAGRNYGYTF. The CDR3 DNA is TGTGCCAGCAGCTTCCCCGCAGGACGTAACTATGGCTACACCTTC.

This chain uses TRBV2 with TRBJ2-7; 12 nucleotides line up with TRBD2. This CDR3 is 15 amino acids long. Germline CDR1 reads SNHLY; CDR2 reads FYNNEI. J was trimmed by 6 bases and V by 6 bases; bases with no gene match: 9. The DNA for the CDR3 is TGTGCCAGCAGCCGACTAGCGGGGGACCAACTCGAGCAGTACTTC. This sequence encodes CASSRLAGDQLEQYF.

The rearrangement links TRBV5-1 to TRBJ1-2, with a tentative D call TRBD1 (5 bases). CDR3 size: 13 residues. Per the germline V gene, CDR1 is SGHRS and CDR2 is YFSETQ. V lost 1 base to trimming and J lost 3 bases, with 7 bases between them. CDR3 sequence reads: CASSLMGHYGYTF. CDR3 coding DNA: TGCGCCAGCAGCTTGATGGGGCACTATGGCTACACCTTC. The full variable domain, rest sourced from reference TRBV5-1 and TRBJ1-2, is KAGVTQTPRYLIKTRGQQVTLSCSPISGHRSVSWYQQTPGQGLQFLFEYFSETQRNKGNFPGRFSGRQFSNSRSEMNVSTLELGDSALYLCASSLMGHYGYTFGSGTRLTVV.

This chain connects TRBV6-5 to TRBJ1-2; 11 bases map to TRBD1. CDR3 length: 16 residues. Per germline, CDR1 MNHEY and CDR2 SVGAGI. Losses at the gene ends were 4 bases for V and 1 base for J; bases not matched to a gene: 5. Written as DNA, the CDR3 is TGTGCCAGCAGTTCGGGGACAGGGGGACTTAACTATGGCTACACCTTC. Protein product: CASSSGTGGLNYGYTF.

This chain joins TRBV14 and TRBJ2-2; D is possibly TRBD1 (6 bases). V was cut by 3 bases and J by 7 bases, with 12 bases left in between. There are 14 residues in the CDR3. CDR1 is SGHDN, CDR2 FVKESK, per germline. CDR3 sequence: CASSHLTGRGELFF. For the CDR3, the DNA is TGTGCCAGCAGCCACCTGACAGGCCGCGGGGAGCTGTTTTTT.

The V gene is TRBV2, the J gene TRBJ2-2; no reliable D call. The V end lost 4 bases, the J end lost 4 bases, and 22 bases lay between the germline ends. Germline V gene lookup returns CDR1 SNHLY and CDR2 FYNNEI. CDR3 length equals 18 residues. CDR3 sequence reads: CASSGPQTGPRFTGELFF. CDR3 nucleotides: TGTGCCAGCAGTGGACCTCAGACGGGCCCACGGTTCACCGGGGAGCTGTTTTTT.

This chain connects TRBV6-2 or TRBV6-3 to TRBJ1-5; a possible D gene is TRBD1 (6 bases). The CDR3 is made up of 17 amino acids. The germline gives CDR1 MNHEY, CDR2 SVGEGT. V gave up 2 bases and J gave up 2 bases, with 16 bases separating them. Here the CDR3 DNA reads TGTGCCAGCAGTTACCAAGTGGGCAGGGGCGGCAATCAGCCCCAGCATTTT. Protein product: CASSYQVGRGGNQPQHF.